This TCR beta chain was captured by sequencing in a study of cytomegalovirus exposure and HLA in healthy donors. Study observations and caveats: Per published accounts, TCR beta sequences correctly predicted the HLA-A and HLA-B alleles of most subjects. A missense variant in DCLRE1C was later tied to TCR beta V- and J-gene trimming. Some V segments (TRBV6-2 and TRBV6-3 among them) were excluded as indistinguishable.

Researchers ran the PCR with 60 Vbeta and 13 Jbeta primers. Authors' methods: Unique TCR beta chains numbered approximately 80 million in a later analysis, with around 10 million shared. Libraries were prepared by immunoSEQ multiplex PCR; TCRdb keeps only in-frame clonotypes and omits some of them. V, J and clone size derive from that table, while D and trimming were established from the DNA sequence. Found here are some 120,000 clones, around 75% of them singletons; the top ten hold approximately 3.1%. Germline values: CDR1 MGHRA, CDR2 YSYEKL. V dropped 4 bases and J dropped 2; count of bases not matched to a gene: 13. The CDR3 consists of 18 residues. The table lists this clone with a count of one. Antigen unknown.

This TCR was sampled from a young man in good health and CMV-seronegative. J is TRBJ2-3 and V is TRBV4-1; TRBD1 agrees at 9 bases. The sequencing input was PBMCs. CDR3 region: CASSRRGRDRALTDTQYF. CDR3 bases: TGCGCCAGCAGCCGGCGAGGTCGGGACAGGGCCCTCACAGATACGCAGTATTTT.